This paragraph reports one T cell receptor (beta chain). Generated by immunoSEQ multiplex PCR, the TCRdb table keeps only in-frame clones and is missing some. The table shows about 87,000 clones, with approximately 87% occurring only once. This entry comes from a study of T cell responses to AZD1222 COVID-19 vaccine. For the study at large: Analyses pooled second doses at about 4 or about 12 weeks.

The trim removed 3 bases at V and 9 bases at J, leaving 9 bases unmatched. There are 15 residues in the CDR3. Germline V CDR1 and CDR2: GTSNPN, SVGIG (reference sequence). The origin of this receptor is an adult in good health. Sample: peripheral blood, taken on day 0 of AZD1222 vaccination. This chain connects TRBV30 to TRBJ1-6, with 9 bases aligning to TRBD1. The CDR3 DNA is TGTGCCTGGAGCCCCATGACAGGGGGTACTTCACCCCTCCACTTT. This gives the protein CAWSPMTGGTSPLHF. Looking up the rest from reference TRBV30 and TRBJ1-6 gives the full variable domain: SQTIHQWPATLVQPVGSPLSLECTVEGTSNPNLYWYRQAAGRGLQLLFYSVGIGQISSEVPQNLSASRPQDRQFILSSKKLLLSDSGFYLCAWSPMTGGTSPLHFGNGTRLTVT.